These 29 T cell receptor beta chains were sequenced from one sample in a study of Ad26.COV2.S vaccination and SARS-CoV-2 variants. Here immunoSEQ multiplex PCR was the method, and the copy in TCRdb shows in-frame clones only, minus some. This sample yields over 400,000 clones, of which 92% are seen a single time; around 1.8% belongs to the top ten. The sample's treatment: roughly 18 received Ad26.COV2.S at low or high dose, single or two shots; 5 received placebo; per-sample allocation not given. Collection of the samples took place on day 63 after the first injection of vaccine or placebo. Material: peripheral blood, obtained in a trial of Ad26.COV2.S vaccine versus placebo. Receptors originate from a person aged 18 to 65 who received the Ad26.COV2.S COVID-19 vaccine or a placebo.

This clone has only one observation. The J gene is TRBJ1-2, the V gene TRBV6-6; D is ambiguous. Trimming left V 6 bases short and J 8 bases short, with 13 bases between. Germline V gene lookup returns CDR1 MNHNY and CDR2 SVGAGI (reference sequence). The CDR3 spans 12 residues. In nucleotides, the CDR3 is TGTGCCAGCAGAGATCCCCCGGACGGCTACACCTTC. It translates to CASRDPPDGYTF.

The chain has TRBV4-3 and TRBJ2-3, with D possibly being TRBD2 (5 bases). V lost 4 bases, J lost 7 bases, and 15 bases lay in between. This CDR3 contains 14 residues. CDR1 LGHNA and CDR2 YSLEER come from the germline V gene. CDR3 sequence reads: CASSPEGLPNTQYF. The CDR3 DNA reads as TGCGCCAGCAGCCCTGAGGGATTACCGAATACGCAGTATTTT.

This rearrangement joins TRBV6-2 or TRBV6-3 to TRBJ2-7; 9 bases agree with TRBD2. Germline CDR1 reads MNHEY; CDR2 reads SVGEGT. The CDR3 spans 14 residues. J was trimmed by 0 bases and V by 5 bases; bases with no gene match: 2. The CDR3 sequence is CASSKGLASYEQYF. The CDR3 DNA follows: TGTGCCAGCAGTAAGGGACTAGCCTCCTACGAGCAGTACTTC.

There are a few counts of this clone. The V gene is TRBV6-4, the J gene TRBJ1-1; 7 bases align to TRBD1. Germline V gene data show CDR1 as MRHNA and CDR2 as SNTAGT. V gave up 6 bases and J gave up 4 bases; unmatched junction bases: 8. This CDR3 is built from 14 residues. Here the CDR3 reads CASSLDRFSTEAFF. DNA of the CDR3: TGTGCCAGCAGCCTGGACAGGTTCTCCACTGAAGCTTTCTTT.

V is TRBV19 and J is TRBJ1-1; D is unresolved. CDR1 and CDR2 from the germline V gene are LNHDA and SQIVND (reference sequence). This CDR3 is 16 amino acids long. V shed 3 bases and J shed 0 bases, with 14 bases lying between them. CDR3 coding DNA: TGTGCCAGTAGTATCCTTACGGGTGGCCTGAACACTGAAGCTTTCTTT. It codes for CASSILTGGLNTEAFF. The full variable domain, its missing parts supplied by reference TRBV19 and TRBJ1-1, is DGGITQSPKYLFRKEGQNVTLSCEQNLNHDAMYWYRQDPGQGLRLIYYSQIVNDFQKGDIAEGYSVSREKKESFPLTVTSAQKNPTAFYLCASSILTGGLNTEAFFGQGTRLTVV.

This chain links TRBV30 with TRBJ1-2, with 8 bases identical to TRBD1. CDR3 length: 14 amino acids. The trim removed 5 bases at V and 4 bases at J, leaving 9 bases unmatched. Per the germline V gene, CDR1 is GTSNPN and CDR2 is SVGIG (reference sequence). This CDR3 is CAWGTGYYSYGYTF. Written as DNA, the CDR3 is TGTGCCTGGGGGACAGGATATTACAGCTATGGCTACACCTTC.

This clone was counted once. The chain links TRBV1 to TRBJ2-5; TRBD1, as called in the table, went unchecked against the DNA. TRBV1 is a recognized pseudogene. This CDR3 region has 17 residues. CDR3 in DNA: TGCACCAGCAGCCAAGACTACCATAGGTGGTTCCAGGGAACCCAGTACTTC. Translated, it gives CTSSQDYHRWFQGTQYF.

This chain joins TRBV5-1 and TRBJ2-7, with D possibly being TRBD1 or TRBD2 (6 bases each). Germline CDR1 SGHRS, CDR2 YFSETQ. V lost 0 bases and J 1 base, leaving 11 bases between the germline ends. The CDR3 covers 15 residues. The CDR3 region has the DNA TGCGCCAGCAGCTTGGTGGGGGGCACATCCTACGAGCAGTACTTC. As protein: CASSLVGGTSYEQYF.

The V and J genes are TRBV10-3 and TRBJ1-2; possible D gene TRBD1, 6 bases. Germline V gene data show CDR1 as ENHRY and CDR2 as SYGVKD. CDR3 length: 17 amino acids. V lost 5 bases and J 3 bases, leaving 22 bases between the germline ends. DNA for the CDR3: TGTGCCATCAGTCTTACAATATCAGGGACATTAGACTATGGCTACACCTTC. It yields the protein CAISLTISGTLDYGYTF.

The chain recombines TRBV7-9 with TRBJ1-3; D gene uncertain. Per the germline V gene, CDR1 is SEHNR and CDR2 is FQNEAQ (reference sequence). The CDR3 is 15 amino acids. V lost 3 bases and J 0 bases, leaving 9 bases between the germline ends. CDR3 amino acids: CASSFWPDSGNTIYF. Here the CDR3 DNA reads TGTGCCAGCAGCTTTTGGCCCGACTCTGGAAACACCATATATTTT.

The V gene is TRBV30, the J gene TRBJ1-1, with D hard to call. This CDR3 region has 12 residues. The germline gives CDR1 GTSNPN, CDR2 SVGIG (reference sequence). With 0 bases removed from V and 8 bases from J, the gap between germline ends came to 10 bases. This chain's CDR3 is CAWSVLVVEAFF. DNA of the CDR3: TGTGCCTGGAGTGTACTTGTTGTCGAAGCTTTCTTT.

Only one count was recorded for this clone. CDR3 sequence: CASSIPTYNSPLHF. The CDR3 region has the DNA TGTGCCAGTAGTATTCCGACTTATAATTCACCCCTCCACTTT. The chain is built from TRBV19 and TRBJ1-6; D gene ambiguous. This CDR3 is built from 14 residues. Between the trimmed V and J ends, which lost 3 bases and 4 bases, there was a span of 7 bases. The germline gives CDR1 LNHDA, CDR2 SQIVND (reference sequence).

The chain carries TRBV21-1 and TRBJ2-7; the table's TRBD1 call for D was not verified on the DNA. TRBV21-1 is labeled a pseudogene. CDR3 size: 16 residues. CDR3 nucleotide sequence: TGTGCCAGCAGCAAAGCAGTTTCCGCAGGGGGATACGAGCAGTACTTC. It translates to CASSKAVSAGGYEQYF.

This clone showed up just once. The chain carries TRBV9 and TRBJ1-1, with 7 nucleotides matching TRBD1. The J segment lost 7 bases and the V segment lost 3 bases, leaving 9 bases of the junction unmatched. Germline V gene sequence: CDR1 SGDLS, CDR2 YYNGEE. The CDR3 is 14 residues long. The CDR3: CASSARRTGSEAFF. The CDR3, as DNA: TGTGCCAGCAGCGCCAGAAGGACAGGCAGTGAAGCTTTCTTT.

This chain joins TRBV2 and TRBJ2-2, with TRBD1 matching over 7 bases. Looked up from germline, CDR1 is SNHLY and CDR2 is FYNNEI. Trimming at V came to 8 bases and at J to 1 base, leaving 4 bases not matched to a gene. The CDR3 runs to 14 residues. The CDR3 coding sequence is TGTGCCAGCCGACAGGGCATGAACACCGGGGAGCTGTTTTTT. Its protein is CASRQGMNTGELFF.

In its sample, this clone was seen once. The rearrangement links TRBV6-6 to TRBJ1-2, with D maybe TRBD1 (5 bases). The V and J ends lost 7 bases and 1 base respectively, with 16 bases between them. Germline V lookup: CDR1 MNHNY, CDR2 SVGAGI (reference sequence). The CDR3 covers 15 residues. CDR3 coding DNA: TGTGCCAGCAACCCCGACAGTTTTATTAACTATGGCTACACCTTC. Its translation is CASNPDSFINYGYTF.

This clone came up once. V gene TRBV7-8 combines with J gene TRBJ2-7; TRBD1 aligns across 9 bases. CDR1 SGHVS and CDR2 FQNEAQ come from the germline V gene. The trim removed 1 base at V and 2 bases at J, leaving 0 bases unmatched. There are 14 residues in the CDR3. Written as DNA, the CDR3 is TGTGCCAGCAGCTTAGGGACAGGGGCCTACGAGCAGTACTTC. It codes for CASSLGTGAYEQYF.

The genes are TRBV11-2 and TRBJ1-5, with TRBD1 matching 8 bases. V was pared by 0 bases and J by 6 bases, with 4 bases of the junction left unmatched. Per germline, CDR1 SGHAT and CDR2 FQNNGV. CDR3 length: 15 residues. The CDR3 DNA follows: TGTGCCAGCAGCTTAGATCAGGGGGCGGGTCAGCCCCAGCATTTT. As protein: CASSLDQGAGQPQHF.

The chain employs TRBV7-2 and TRBJ2-3; 12 nucleotides match TRBD2. The CDR3 is 17 residues long. CDR1 is SGHTA and CDR2 is FQGNSA in the germline V gene. Unmatched junction bases numbered 6, after V lost 5 bases and J lost 0 bases. DNA of the CDR3: TGTGCCAGCAGCCATGGACTAGCGGGGACTAGCACAGATACGCAGTATTTT. Encoded protein: CASSHGLAGTSTDTQYF.

V is TRBV10-1 and J is TRBJ1-2; 11 nucleotides align to TRBD1. J lost 2 bases, V lost 6 bases, and 5 bases had no gene match. The CDR3 sequence is 15 residues long. The V gene's germline CDR1 is WNHNN and CDR2 SYGVQD (reference sequence). CDR3 loop: CASSPGTGGNYGYTF. The CDR3 bases are TGCGCCAGCAGCCCCGGGACAGGGGGAAACTATGGCTACACCTTC.

The chain employs TRBV7-2 and TRBJ2-7, with 12 bases aligning to TRBD2. V shed 4 bases and J 3 bases; nucleotides not matched to a gene: 4. Germline V lookup: CDR1 SGHTA, CDR2 FQGNSA. The CDR3 has 15 residues. The DNA of the CDR3 is TGTGCCAGCAGCTACTCTAGCGGGGGGGTCTACGAGCAGTACTTC. Residues: CASSYSSGGVYEQYF.

This chain uses TRBV6-5 with TRBJ1-5; a weak D match, TRBD1 (5 bases). Germline loops: CDR1 MNHEY, CDR2 SVGAGI. V shed 6 bases and J shed 1 base, with 13 bases lying between them. This CDR3 has 15 residues. CDR3 sequence reads: CASSPTVLSNQPQHF. Written as DNA, the CDR3 is TGTGCCAGCAGCCCGACAGTTCTGAGCAATCAGCCCCAGCATTTT.

This chain joins TRBV9 and TRBJ2-2, with 16 bases fitting TRBD2. The CDR3 is 20 residues long. Germline trimming cut 2 bases from V and 5 bases from J; bases unmatched to any gene: 12. The germline V gene encodes CDR1 SGDLS and CDR2 YYNGEE. Here the CDR3 reads CASSVKPGLAGGPGTGELFF. The CDR3, as DNA: TGTGCCAGCAGCGTGAAGCCGGGACTAGCGGGGGGGCCTGGAACCGGGGAGCTGTTTTTT.

V usage is TRBV19 and J usage is TRBJ2-1; the D gene is possibly TRBD2 (6 bases). V dropped 5 bases and J dropped 4 bases, with 12 bases sitting between them. From germline, CDR1 is LNHDA and CDR2 SQIVND (reference sequence). This CDR3 comprises 14 residues. CDR3 bases: TGTGCCAGTAGTGGGGACTTACAATACAATGAGCAGTTCTTC. Translation: CASSGDLQYNEQFF.

V is TRBV15 and J is TRBJ1-1; the D gene is possibly TRBD1 (6 bases). CDR1 is LNHNV and CDR2 is YYDKDF in the germline V gene (reference sequence). Trimming cost V 0 bases and J 7 bases, with 12 bases left between them. CDR3 length equals 14 residues. The CDR3 region is CATSRDQGRGEAFF. CDR3 nucleotides: TGTGCCACCAGCAGAGATCAGGGGCGAGGTGAAGCTTTCTTT.

This clone appeared a few times. CDR3 region: CASRNPGGSGYTF. DNA of the CDR3: TGTGCCAGCCGTAATCCAGGGGGCAGTGGCTACACCTTC. The rearrangement joins TRBV27 to TRBJ1-2; TRBD1 matches 8 bases. V shed 8 bases and J 7 bases; nucleotides not matched to a gene: 9. The CDR3 extends over 13 amino acids. Germline lookup yields CDR1 MNHEY and CDR2 SMNVEV (reference sequence).

V gene TRBV28 combines with J gene TRBJ2-4; perhaps TRBD1 as D (6 bases). V lost 6 bases and J 0 bases, leaving 12 bases between the germline ends. This CDR3 is built from 15 residues. Germline V CDR1 and CDR2: MDHEN, SYDVKM. The CDR3 DNA sequence: TGTGCCAGCAGGGGGGCAGCACTAGCCAAAAACATTCAGTACTTC. This sequence encodes CASRGAALAKNIQYF.

The chain links TRBV12-3 or TRBV12-4 to TRBJ2-1; D is perhaps TRBD2 (5 bases). This CDR3 is built from 12 residues. Trimming cost V 5 bases and J 10 bases, with 12 bases left between them. CDR3 residues: CASSGGFGEQFF. The CDR3 DNA reads as TGTGCCAGCAGTGGCGGGTTTGGGGAGCAGTTCTTC.

J is TRBJ2-7 and V is TRBV30; D unresolved. Germline V gene lookup returns CDR1 GTSNPN and CDR2 SVGIG (reference sequence). Trimming took off 4 bases at V and 0 bases at J, with 10 bases between the two ends. This CDR3 region has 13 residues. CDR3 amino acids: CAWTAGPSYEQYF. The CDR3 DNA sequence: TGTGCCTGGACGGCCGGGCCCTCCTACGAGCAGTACTTC. The whole variable domain, remainder taken from reference TRBV30 and TRBJ2-7, is SQTIHQWPATLVQPVGSPLSLECTVEGTSNPNLYWYRQAAGRGLQLLFYSVGIGQISSEVPQNLSASRPQDRQFILSSKKLLLSDSGFYLCAWTAGPSYEQYFGPGTRLTVT.